This T cell receptor beta chain came from a study of blood T cell repertoires in COVID-19. Looking at the study overall: T cells, B-cell-depleted T cells, or PBMCs provided the cDNA or gDNA that served as material.

This CDR3 region has 17 residues. CDR1 SGHRS and CDR2 YFSETQ come from the germline V gene. Between the trimmed V and J ends, which lost 4 bases and 3 bases, there was a span of 19 bases. This clone showed up just once. Generated by immunoSEQ multiplex PCR, the TCRdb table keeps only in-frame clones and is missing some. In the table there are over 200,000 clones, 81% of which are singletons. The sample comprised PBMCs or T cells enriched from blood (not recorded which). This receptor was obtained from a woman in her 50s with acute COVID-19. This chain joins TRBV5-1 and TRBJ2-2; weak D call: TRBD2 (6 bases). CDR3 loop: CASSLPTSFPYTGELFF. CDR3 bases: TGCGCCAGCAGCCTCCCGACTAGTTTTCCATACACCGGGGAGCTGTTTTTT.